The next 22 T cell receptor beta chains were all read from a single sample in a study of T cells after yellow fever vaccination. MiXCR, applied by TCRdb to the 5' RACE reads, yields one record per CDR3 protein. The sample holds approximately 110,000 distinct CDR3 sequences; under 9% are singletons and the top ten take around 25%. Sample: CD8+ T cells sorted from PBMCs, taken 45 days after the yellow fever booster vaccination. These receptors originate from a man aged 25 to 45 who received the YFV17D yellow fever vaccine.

The CDR3 here is CASSLGGSETQYF. CDR3 sequence (DNA): TGTGCCAGCAGCTTGGGCGGGTCTGAGACCCAGTACTTC. The rearrangement links TRBV5-5 to TRBJ2-5; perhaps TRBD2 as D (5 bases). The CDR3 is 13 amino acids. Germline V gene lookup returns CDR1 SGHKS and CDR2 YYEKEE (reference sequence). V shed 0 bases and J shed 5 bases, with 8 bases lying between them. Supplemented by reference TRBV5-5 and TRBJ2-5, the full variable domain reads DAGVTQSPTHLIKTRGQQVTLRCSPISGHKSVSWYQQVLGQGPQFIFQYYEKEERGRGNFPDRFSARQFPNYSSELNVNALLLGDSALYLCASSLGGSETQYFGPGTRLLVL.

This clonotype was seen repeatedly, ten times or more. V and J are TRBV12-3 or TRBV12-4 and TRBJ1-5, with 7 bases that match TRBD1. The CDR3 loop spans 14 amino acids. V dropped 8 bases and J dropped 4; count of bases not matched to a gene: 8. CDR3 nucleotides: TGTGCCAGCCGTATTGGACAGGTAAATCAGCCCCAGCATTTT. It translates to CASRIGQVNQPQHF.

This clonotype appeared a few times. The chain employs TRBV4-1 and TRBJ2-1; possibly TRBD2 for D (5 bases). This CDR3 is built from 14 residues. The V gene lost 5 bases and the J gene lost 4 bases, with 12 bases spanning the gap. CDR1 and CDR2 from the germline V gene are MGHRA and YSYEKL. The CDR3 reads CASSGGGTYNEQFF. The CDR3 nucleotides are TGCGCCAGCAGCGGTGGAGGTACATACAATGAGCAGTTCTTC.

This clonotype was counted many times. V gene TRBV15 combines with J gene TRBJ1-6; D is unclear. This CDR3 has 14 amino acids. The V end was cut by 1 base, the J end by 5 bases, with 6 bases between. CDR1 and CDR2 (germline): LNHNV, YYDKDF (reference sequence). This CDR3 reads CATSRAGDNSPLHF. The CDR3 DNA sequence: TGTGCCACCAGCAGAGCCGGAGATAATTCACCCCTCCACTTT.

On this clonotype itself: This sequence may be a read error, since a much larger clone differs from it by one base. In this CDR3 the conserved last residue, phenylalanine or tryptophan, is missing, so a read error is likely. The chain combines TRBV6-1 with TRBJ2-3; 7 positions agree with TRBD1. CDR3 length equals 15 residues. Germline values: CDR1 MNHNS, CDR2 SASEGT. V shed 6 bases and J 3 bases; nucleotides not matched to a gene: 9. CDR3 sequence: CASSRTGVGTDTQYL. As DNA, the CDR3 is TGTGCCAGCAGCCGTACAGGGGTTGGGACAGATACGCAGTATTTA.

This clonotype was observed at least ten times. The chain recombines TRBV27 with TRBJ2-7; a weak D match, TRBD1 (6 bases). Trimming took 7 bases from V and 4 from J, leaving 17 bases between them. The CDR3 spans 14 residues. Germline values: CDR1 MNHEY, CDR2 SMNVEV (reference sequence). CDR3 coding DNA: TGTGCCAGCACCACAGCCGGGACATCGTACGAGCAGTACTTC. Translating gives CASTTAGTSYEQYF.

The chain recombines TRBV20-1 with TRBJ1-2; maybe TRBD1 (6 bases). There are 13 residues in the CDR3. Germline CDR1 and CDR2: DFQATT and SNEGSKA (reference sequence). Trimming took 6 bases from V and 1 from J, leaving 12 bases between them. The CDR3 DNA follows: TGCAGTGCCCTGGACAGCTTTAACTATGGCTACACCTTC. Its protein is CSALDSFNYGYTF.

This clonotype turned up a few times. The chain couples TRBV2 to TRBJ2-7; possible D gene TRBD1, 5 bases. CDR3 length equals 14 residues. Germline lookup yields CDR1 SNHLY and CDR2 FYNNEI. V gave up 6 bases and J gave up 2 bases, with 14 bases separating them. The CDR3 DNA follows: TGTGCCAGCAGGTTCCAGGGCGGTACCTACGAGCAGTACTTC. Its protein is CASRFQGGTYEQYF.

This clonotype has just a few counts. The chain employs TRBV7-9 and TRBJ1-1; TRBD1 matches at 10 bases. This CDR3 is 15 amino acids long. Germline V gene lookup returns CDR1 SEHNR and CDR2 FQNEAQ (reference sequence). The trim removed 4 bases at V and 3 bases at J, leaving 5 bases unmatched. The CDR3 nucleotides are TGTGCCAGCAGCTCAGGGACAGGGGAGGACACTGAAGCTTTCTTT. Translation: CASSSGTGEDTEAFF.

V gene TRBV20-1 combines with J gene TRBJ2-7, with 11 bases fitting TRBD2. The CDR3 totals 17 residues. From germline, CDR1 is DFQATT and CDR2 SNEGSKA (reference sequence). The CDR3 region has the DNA TGCTGCGCTCCAGGAACAGGGAGTCTAGCGGGAGGCTACGAGCAGTACTTC. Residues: CCAPGTGSLAGGYEQYF.

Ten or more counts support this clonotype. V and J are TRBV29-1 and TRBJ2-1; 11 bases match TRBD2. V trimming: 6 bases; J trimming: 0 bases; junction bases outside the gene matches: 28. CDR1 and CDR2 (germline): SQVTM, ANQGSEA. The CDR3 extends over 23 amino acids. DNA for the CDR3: TGCAGCGTCGATGGGGCCGGACTTAGACGGAATAGCGGGAGGGTGTCCTCCTACAATGAGCAGTTCTTC. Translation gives CSVDGAGLRRNSGRVSSYNEQFF.

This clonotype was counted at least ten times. DNA of the CDR3: TGTGCCAGCAGCCAAGCTAGGGCGGCCACAGATACGCAGTATTTT. Translated: CASSQARAATDTQYF. The genes are TRBV4-2 and TRBJ2-3; D is undetermined. Trimming took off 1 base at V and 2 bases at J, with 10 bases between the two ends. CDR1 and CDR2 from the germline V gene are LGHNA and YNFKEQ. This CDR3 has 15 amino acids.

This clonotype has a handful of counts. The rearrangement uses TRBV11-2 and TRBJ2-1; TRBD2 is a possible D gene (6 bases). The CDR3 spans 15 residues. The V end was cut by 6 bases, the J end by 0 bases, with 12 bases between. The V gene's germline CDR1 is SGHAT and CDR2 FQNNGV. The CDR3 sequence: CASRGLVSSYNEQFF. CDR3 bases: TGTGCCAGCAGGGGACTCGTCAGCTCCTACAATGAGCAGTTCTTC.

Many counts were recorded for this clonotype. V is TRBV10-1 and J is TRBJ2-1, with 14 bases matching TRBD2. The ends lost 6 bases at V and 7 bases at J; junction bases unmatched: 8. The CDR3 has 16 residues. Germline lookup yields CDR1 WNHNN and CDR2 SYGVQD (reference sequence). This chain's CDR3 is CASSLSGTSGRNEQFF. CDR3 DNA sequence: TGCGCCAGCAGCTTGTCCGGGACTAGCGGGAGAAATGAGCAGTTCTTC.

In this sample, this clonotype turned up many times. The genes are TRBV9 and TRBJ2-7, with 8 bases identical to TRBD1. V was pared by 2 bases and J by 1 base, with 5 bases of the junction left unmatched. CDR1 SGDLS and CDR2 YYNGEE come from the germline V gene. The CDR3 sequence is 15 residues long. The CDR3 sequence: CASSVTGAPSYEQYF. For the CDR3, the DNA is TGTGCCAGCAGCGTGACAGGGGCACCTTCCTACGAGCAGTACTTC. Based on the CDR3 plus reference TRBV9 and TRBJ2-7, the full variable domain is DSGVTQTPKHLITATGQRVTLRCSPRSGDLSVYWYQQSLDQGLQFLIQYYNGEERAKGNILERFSAQQFPDLHSELNLSSLELGDSALYFCASSVTGAPSYEQYFGPGTRLTVT.

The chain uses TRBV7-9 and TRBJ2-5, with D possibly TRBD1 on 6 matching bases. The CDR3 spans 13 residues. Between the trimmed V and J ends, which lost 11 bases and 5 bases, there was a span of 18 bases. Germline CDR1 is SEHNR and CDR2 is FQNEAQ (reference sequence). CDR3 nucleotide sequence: TGTGCCTCGACAGGTTCAGTCCTGGAGACCCAGTACTTC. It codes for CASTGSVLETQYF.

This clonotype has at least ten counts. CDR3 DNA: TGCGCCAGCAGCCAAGATGGGCTCTACGAGCAGTACTTC. It is translated as CASSQDGLYEQYF. The rearrangement uses TRBV4-3 and TRBJ2-7; D ambiguous. CDR3 length: 13 residues. Germline V gene lookup returns CDR1 LGHNA and CDR2 YSLEER. The V end lost 0 bases, the J end lost 3 bases, and 6 bases lay between the germline ends.

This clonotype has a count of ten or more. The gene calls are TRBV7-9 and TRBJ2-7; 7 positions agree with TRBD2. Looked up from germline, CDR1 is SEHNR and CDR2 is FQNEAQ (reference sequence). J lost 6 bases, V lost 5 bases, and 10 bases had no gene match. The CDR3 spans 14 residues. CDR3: CASSGGTISGEQYF. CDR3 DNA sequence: TGTGCCAGCAGCGGAGGGACTATATCGGGCGAGCAGTACTTC.

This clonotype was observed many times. The CDR3 protein is CASSFTAGLNTGELFF. As DNA, the CDR3 is TGTGCCAGCAGTTTTACGGCAGGGCTGAACACCGGGGAGCTGTTTTTT. V usage is TRBV12-3 or TRBV12-4 and J usage is TRBJ2-2; a weak D match, TRBD1 (5 bases). The CDR3 totals 16 residues. Trimming shortened V by 3 bases and J by 1 base, and 12 bases separated the two germline ends.

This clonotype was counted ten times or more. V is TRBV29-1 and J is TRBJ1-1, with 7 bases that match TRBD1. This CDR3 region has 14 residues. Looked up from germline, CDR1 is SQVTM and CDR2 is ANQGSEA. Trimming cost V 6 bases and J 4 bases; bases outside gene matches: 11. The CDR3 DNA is TGCAGCGTGACAGGGACTCGGGCCGGCACTGAAGCTTTCTTT. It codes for CSVTGTRAGTEAFF.

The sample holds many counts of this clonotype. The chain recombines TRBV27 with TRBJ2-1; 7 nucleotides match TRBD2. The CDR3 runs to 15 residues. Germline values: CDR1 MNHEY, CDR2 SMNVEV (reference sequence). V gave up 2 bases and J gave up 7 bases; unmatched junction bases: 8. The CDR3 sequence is CASSLGTTIRNEQFF. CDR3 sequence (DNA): TGTGCCAGCAGTTTAGGGACTACCATAAGGAATGAGCAGTTCTTC.

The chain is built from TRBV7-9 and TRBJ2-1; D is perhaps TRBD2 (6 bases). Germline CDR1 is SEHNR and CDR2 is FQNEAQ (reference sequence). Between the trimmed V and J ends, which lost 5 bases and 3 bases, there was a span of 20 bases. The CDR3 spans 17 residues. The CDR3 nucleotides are TGTGCCAGCAGCCCCTGGCCGCGGGGCCCCGGCTACAATGAGCAGTTCTTC. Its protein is CASSPWPRGPGYNEQFF.